This T cell receptor beta chain is from a study of blood T cell repertoires in COVID-19. This CDR3 is 14 amino acids long. Trimming took 3 bases from V and 5 from J, leaving 13 bases between them. Germline loops: CDR1 LGHDT, CDR2 YNNKEL (reference sequence). TCRdb keeps only in-frame clones here, not all; method: immunoSEQ multiplex PCR. The sample gives 130,000 to 150,000 clones, roughly 88% of which show up once; approximately 8% is in the top ten. The source material was peripheral blood. This TCR was recovered from a woman in her sixties with COVID-19, enrolled during active disease. The chain uses TRBV3-1 (or the pseudogene TRBV3-2) and TRBJ1-2; maybe TRBD1 (6 bases). The CDR3 region has the DNA TGTGCCAGCAGCCAGCGGACAGCCTCGTATGGCTACACCTTC. Translated: CASSQRTASYGYTF.